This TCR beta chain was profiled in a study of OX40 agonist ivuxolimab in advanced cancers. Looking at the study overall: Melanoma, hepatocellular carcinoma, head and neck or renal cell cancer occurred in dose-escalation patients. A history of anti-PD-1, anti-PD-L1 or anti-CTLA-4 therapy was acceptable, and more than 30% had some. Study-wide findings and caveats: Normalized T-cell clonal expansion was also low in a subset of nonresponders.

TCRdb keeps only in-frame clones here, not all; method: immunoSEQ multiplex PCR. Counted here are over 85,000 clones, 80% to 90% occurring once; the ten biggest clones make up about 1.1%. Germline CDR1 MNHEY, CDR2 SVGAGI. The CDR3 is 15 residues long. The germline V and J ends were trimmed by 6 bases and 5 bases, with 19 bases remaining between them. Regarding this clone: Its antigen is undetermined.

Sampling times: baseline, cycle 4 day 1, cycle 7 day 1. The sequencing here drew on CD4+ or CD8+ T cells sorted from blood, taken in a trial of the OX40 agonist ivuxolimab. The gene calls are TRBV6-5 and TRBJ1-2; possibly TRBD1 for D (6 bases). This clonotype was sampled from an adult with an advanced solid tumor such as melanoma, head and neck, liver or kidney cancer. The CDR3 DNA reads TGTGCCAGCAGGGTGTCAGGGACATCGGAGTATGGCTACACCTTC. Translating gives CASRVSGTSEYGYTF.